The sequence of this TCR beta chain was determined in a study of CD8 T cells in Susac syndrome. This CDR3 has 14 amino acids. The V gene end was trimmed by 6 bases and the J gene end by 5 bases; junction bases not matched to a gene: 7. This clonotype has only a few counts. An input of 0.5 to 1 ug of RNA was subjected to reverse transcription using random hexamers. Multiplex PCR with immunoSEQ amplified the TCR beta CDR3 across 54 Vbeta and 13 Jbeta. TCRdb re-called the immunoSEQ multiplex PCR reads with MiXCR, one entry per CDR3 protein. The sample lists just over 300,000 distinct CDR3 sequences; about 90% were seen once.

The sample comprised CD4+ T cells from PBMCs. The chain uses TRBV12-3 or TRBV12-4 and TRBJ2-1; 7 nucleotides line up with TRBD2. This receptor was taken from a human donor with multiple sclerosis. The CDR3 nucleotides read TGTGCCAGCAGCTTGGCAGCGGGAAACAATGAGCAGTTCTTC. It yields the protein CASSLAAGNNEQFF.